This T cell receptor beta chain was captured by sequencing in a study of spatial heterogeneity in lung cancer (dated by TCRdb to about 2019). In terms of the full investigation: Beta-chain transcripts were consistently detected in greater numbers than alpha-chain transcripts, which likely reflected higher beta-chain transcript abundance. In the raw uncorrected reads, each unique combination of TCR and UMI appeared more than ten times on average. In non-small cell lung cancer, the study quantitatively compared TCR alpha and beta repertoires across several tumor regions, matched nontumor lung, and blood. Nonsynonymous mutation counts, determined by whole-exome sequencing of tumor tissue, were related to features of the TCR repertoire. Both alpha and beta chains were TCR-sequenced in about 240 tumor regions, under 80 matched nontumor lung samples and roughly 50 PBMC samples obtained at surgery. What the research found in general, with its limitations: Ubiquitous expanded tumor TCRs were found in blood more often at tumor resection than at routine follow-up. Confirming at a functional level the hypothesis that regional TCRs recognize regional mutations was considered to require additional single-cell paired TCR alpha and beta sequencing.

This clonotype occurred many times. Its antigen has not been determined. No quality values exist for individual bases; no much larger clone is one base distant. Library method: 5' RACE. This sample was sequenced with a NextSeq 500. The TCR library protocol attached a unique molecular identifier to each TCR cDNA molecule to allow correction of PCR and sequencing errors. The published analysis was carried out like this. Decombinator tools were used for TCR identification, UMI-based error correction and CDR3 extraction. Expanded TCRs were defined as those above a frequency of 2 per 1,000, corresponding to the top 1% of the tumor frequency distribution. Renyi diversity was computed with the R vegan package after each repertoire had been subsampled 100 times to 5,000 TCRs. CDR3 similarity networks were built from amino acid triplet string-kernel similarity, with CDR3s being connected when pairwise similarity was above 0.82. The public sequencing data were trimmed at Q25 with fastp and processed into clonotypes with MiXCR by TCRdb, which kept only in-frame beta chains. Rows are unified per CDR3 protein, each entry keeping the most common DNA and genes. TCRdb, not the original authors, processed these V and J calls. The table for this sample lists about 12,000 distinct CDR3 sequences; approximately 17% of them were counted only once. In total, the top ten clones hold less than 65% of the sample.

The intended sense of this specimen's time point label: sample taken at primary tumor resection. TCR sequencing used whole RNA extracted from tumor and nontumor lung tissue, or from cryopreserved PBMC samples, without cell sorting. Donors were approximately 72 patients with early-stage, untreated non-small cell lung cancer from the lung TRACERx cohort. A patient was chosen for TCR sequencing only when enough RNA was available from at least two tumor regions. The source of this sequence is a male donor with early-stage non-small cell lung cancer. The sample in question was PBMCs, obtained at surgery.

The DNA sequence is given as TGTGCCAGCAGCCCCGAGATGGGACTAGCGGGGAGCTCCTACAATGAGCAGTTCTTC. Its amino acids are CASSPEMGLAGSSYNEQFF. The rearrangement joined TRBV7-9 to TRBJ2-1; 13 nucleotides in the junction match TRBD2. The CDR3 contains 19 residues, cysteine and phenylalanine counted. Only the CDR3 DNA stays, 57 bases, in frame from base 1. CDR1 and CDR2 are read off the germline V gene (reference sequence) as SEHNR and FQNEAQ. Trimming accounts for 5 bases at V and 0 bases at J, while the number of junction bases matched to no gene is 10.